This T cell receptor beta chain derives from a study of blood T cell repertoires in COVID-19. Study-level background: From the United States, Italy and Spain came samples of acute and convalescent COVID-19. From T cells, B-cell-depleted T cells, or PBMCs came the material, which was cDNA or gDNA.

CDR1 and CDR2 (germline): MNHEY, SVGAGI. The CDR3 loop spans 15 amino acids. With 5 bases removed from V and 4 bases from J, the gap between germline ends came to 14 bases. As originally analysed: Amplification with reference gene primers provided the estimates of nucleated cell counts. Libraries were prepared by immunoSEQ multiplex PCR; TCRdb keeps only in-frame clonotypes and omits some of them. V and J calls and clone size come straight from that table; D and trimming were deduced from the DNA. The sample lists about 82,000 clones, around four fifths occurring once. This chain joins TRBV6-5 and TRBJ1-4, with D perhaps matching TRBD1 (6 bases). This sequence was found in a woman aged 60-75 years with acute or convalescent COVID-19. Sample: peripheral blood. This CDR3 is CASSQGFSHNEKLFF. In DNA, the CDR3 is TGTGCCAGCAGTCAGGGGTTTTCCCATAATGAAAAACTGTTTTTT.